This TCR beta chain comes out of a study of CD8 T cells in Susac syndrome. With random hexamers, about 0.45 to 1 ug RNA was reverse transcribed. Using its own MiXCR run on the immunoSEQ multiplex PCR reads, TCRdb lists one record per CDR3 protein. The sample includes 140,000 or so distinct CDR3 sequences, 85% to 95% seen only once; the top ten take approximately 0.12%. Negative isolation yielded CD8+ and CD4+ T cells; FACS enriched TEMRA cells. Germline V lookup: CDR1 MNHEY, CDR2 SVGEGT. V was cut by 4 bases and J by 3 bases, with 10 bases left in between. CDR3 length: 13 amino acids. This receptor was taken from a human donor with multiple sclerosis. This sequence joins TRBV6-2 or TRBV6-3 and TRBJ2-7; D is unresolved. The source material was CD4+ T cells from PBMCs. In DNA form, the CDR3 reads TGTGCCAGCAGTTTGATCAGAATCTACGAGCAGTACTTC. Amino acid sequence: CASSLIRIYEQYF.